This TCR beta chain was documented in a study of T cell responses to AZD1222 COVID-19 vaccine (dated by TCRdb to the early 2020s). For context, the study as a whole: AZD1222 recipients with second doses at about 4 weeks or about 12 weeks were pooled, because spike-specific TCR depth and breadth did not differ between schedules. Trial participants were enrolled into age subgroups of 18-55, 56-69 and 70-plus years, which contained about 150, 27 and 61 TCR-sequenced participants, respectively. A total of approximately 240 trial participants underwent TCR sequencing, of whom around 200 received two doses of AZD1222 and roughly 25 received two doses of the MenACWY control vaccine.

Study-wide findings and limitations: After two AZD1222 doses, spike-specific TCR breadth and depth were significantly higher than at day 0 and than in MenACWY recipients. Because no samples from the day 14 peak response were available, repertoires could be characterized only after the peak T cell response. Most participants were white British and females outnumbered males, and the authors suggested that clonal diversity may have been underestimated. Conclusions about previously exposed vaccinees were limited because only six AZD1222 recipients were SARS-CoV-2 seropositive at baseline. The 56-69-year group was small, and its depth increase did not reach significance, likely because of low power. Reportedly, almost half of the unique spike-specific TCRs recognized epitopes lying outside the regions that are mutated in the B.1.351 and B.1.1.7 variants. The whole spike protein was spanned by vaccine-associated CD4 TCRs, and dominant responses were seen in regions 160-218 and 743-854.

The time point label here, explained by the study, means: baseline before first vaccination. Samples from vaccinated people were obtained from the UK trials COV001 and COV002, which included a single-blind randomized controlled phase 2/3 trial of AZD1222 (ChAdOx1 nCoV-19) in healthy adults. For TCRbeta chain sequencing, PBMC samples were collected from trial participants at day 0 and at day 28 after the second dose. This clone was observed once. There is no known antigen for this receptor. Base qualities are not provided; no much larger clone lies one nucleotide away. From the cysteine through the phenylalanine, the CDR3 covers 15 amino acids. The sequence is cut down to CDR3 DNA, 45 bases in frame from base 1. For CDR1 and CDR2, the germline V gene lists SGDLS and YYNGEE. Clipping removes 5 bases from V and 1 base from J, with 5 as the unmatched junction base count. The CDR3 regions of human TCRbeta chains were analyzed by immunosequencing. Per the original workflow: TCRs in the repertoires were compared against a reference library of SARS-CoV-2-specific TCRs that had been generated with the MIRA antigen-specificity platform. Breadth was defined as the fraction of unique TCRs that were SARS-CoV-2-associated, and depth was defined as the fraction of total T cells that were SARS-CoV-2-associated. Using the MIRA data, each spike-specific TCR was assigned both to the spike region to which the TCR was reactive and to a CD4 or CD8 class. Log10-transformed breadth and depth values were compared by one-way ANOVA with Sidak's multiple comparisons tests. In its TCRdb copy, this immuneACCESS table keeps in-frame sequences only and misses some clones. Where compared with another copy, unresolved V genes explain less than half of these, and the others have no known cause. D and trimming come from the DNA, and the V and J calls and clone size come from that table. Here the sample has 60,000 or so clones; roughly 88% occur a single time. The ten largest clones capture 20% of the sample.

The TCR was taken from an adult in good health. The V and J segments used are TRBV9 and TRBJ2-1; TRBD2 lines up with 8 middle nucleotides. The source material was peripheral blood, sampled on day 0 of AZD1222 vaccination. For the CDR3, the sequence is CASSPASGSYNEQFF. The base sequence is TGTGCCAGCAGTCCGGCTAGCGGGTCCTACAATGAGCAGTTCTTC.